Described below is a single TCR beta chain sequence and its context. Its specificity is not known. This sample was taken from a study of Graves' ophthalmopathy and Graves' hyperthyroidism. Study-wide results and caveats: Most expanded clonotypes from thyroid (those above 0.001 frequency) were also found in blood.

Using RNA transcripts, the TCR beta CDR3 regions were amplified. The workflow started with a first-round RT-PCR run with HTBI primers and then moved on to a second-round multiplex PCR. TCRdb independently ran MiXCR on the multiplex PCR reads; one entry per CDR3 protein. The sample contains about 620,000 distinct CDR3 sequences, 20% to 25% of which appear only once. The V and J ends lost 10 bases and 5 bases respectively, with 11 bases between them. Germline values: CDR1 LNHDA, CDR2 SQIVND (reference sequence). The CDR3 consists of 12 residues. This sequence originates from a woman younger than 30 with stable Graves' hyperthyroidism. Some clones in this sample may be carry-over from other donors' samples. The chain employs TRBV19 and TRBJ2-2; D may be TRBD2 (6 bases). Specimen: peripheral blood. The CDR3 sequence is CATLRGTGELFF. DNA of the CDR3: TGTGCCACCCTGCGGGGTACCGGGGAGCTGTTTTTT.